Following are 30 T cell receptor beta chains from one sample sequenced in a study of cytomegalovirus exposure and HLA in healthy donors. Amplification used 60 Vbeta primers and 13 Jbeta primers. Profiling relied on immunoSEQ multiplex PCR, and the TCRdb table lists in-frame clones only, not all of them. The sample includes about 180,000 clones, 72% of them seen just once. Sequenced sample: PBMCs. These receptors were collected from a human donor in good health.

The chain combines TRBV11-2 with TRBJ1-4; D is undetermined. V was shortened by 5 bases and J by 6 bases, with 16 bases between the two germline ends. The CDR3 runs to 15 residues. Germline-derived CDR1 and CDR2 are SGHAT and FQNNGV. CDR3 in DNA: TGTGCCAGCAGCCAATTGTCCGGGGATTATGAAAAACTGTTTTTT. It codes for CASSQLSGDYEKLFF.

This clone has just a few counts. The rearrangement links TRBV19 to TRBJ2-1, with D possibly matching TRBD2 (5 bases). The CDR3 length is 14 residues. Germline V gene data show CDR1 as LNHDA and CDR2 as SQIVND (reference sequence). Trimming stripped 7 bases from V and 0 bases from J, with 10 bases between. DNA for the CDR3: TGTGCCAGTACGAACGGGAACTCCTACAATGAGCAGTTCTTC. Amino acids: CASTNGNSYNEQFF.

This clone was found a few times. The V gene is TRBV7-9, the J gene TRBJ1-2; D is possibly TRBD1 (6 bases). The CDR3 runs to 16 residues. V lost 5 bases and J 7 bases, leaving 23 bases between the germline ends. Per the germline V gene, CDR1 is SEHNR and CDR2 is FQNEAQ (reference sequence). The DNA of the CDR3 is TGTGCCAGCAGCCCGACAGGTCCTGGGGCAGGGTTTGGCTACACCTTC. This gives the protein CASSPTGPGAGFGYTF.

There are a few counts of this clone. Its ends do not fully match the called genes, so a read error is possible. The CDR3 sequence: CASSYSIRDCHF. In DNA form, the CDR3 reads TGTGCCAGCAGTTACTCGATCCGGGACTGCCACTTC. The chain links TRBV6-6 to TRBJ2-5; D might be TRBD2 (6 bases). Germline V gene data show CDR1 as MNHNY and CDR2 as SVGAGI (reference sequence). The CDR3 totals 12 residues.

The chain joins TRBV28 to TRBJ2-3; TRBD2 agrees at 7 bases. After removal of 2 bases from V and 3 bases from J, the junction contained 5 bases not matched to a gene. Germline V gene lookup returns CDR1 MDHEN and CDR2 SYDVKM. This CDR3 region has 15 residues. In DNA form, the CDR3 reads TGTGCCAGCAGTTTAGGTAGCGGGTTTACAGATACGCAGTATTTT. Protein: CASSLGSGFTDTQYF.

The chain links TRBV7-6 to TRBJ2-1; no definite D call. CDR3 length: 13 residues. V lost 0 bases and J 9 bases, leaving 9 bases between the germline ends. In germline, CDR1 is SGHVS, CDR2 FNYEAQ. This CDR3 is CASSLASIGEQFF. CDR3 DNA: TGTGCCAGCAGCTTAGCTAGCATTGGTGAGCAGTTCTTC.

The chain is built from TRBV6-5 and TRBJ1-5; the D is unclear. The V gene lost 7 bases and the J gene lost 2 bases, with 12 bases spanning the gap. CDR3 length: 14 amino acids. In germline, CDR1 is MNHEY, CDR2 SVGAGI. CDR3 residues: CASTWRAGNQPQHF. The CDR3, as DNA: TGTGCCAGCACCTGGCGGGCCGGCAATCAGCCCCAGCATTTT.

The gene calls are TRBV4-1 and TRBJ1-2; D may be TRBD1 (6 bases). This CDR3 contains 14 residues. Germline CDR1 MGHRA, CDR2 YSYEKL. V lost 4 bases and J 2 bases, leaving 11 bases between the germline ends. CDR3 in DNA: TGCGCCAGCAGCCCCAATACAGGGAACTATGGCTACACCTTC. Protein product: CASSPNTGNYGYTF.

The chain recombines TRBV10-1 with TRBJ1-5; no definite D call. In germline, CDR1 is WNHNN, CDR2 SYGVQD (reference sequence). The CDR3 covers 13 residues. The V and J ends lost 0 bases and 10 bases respectively, with 10 bases between them. The CDR3 nucleotides read TGCGCCAGCAGTGAGTCGGCGGCGGGCCCCCAGCATTTT. This gives the protein CASSESAAGPQHF.

This chain uses TRBV7-3 with TRBJ1-1; unclear D gene. V dropped 5 bases and J dropped 1 base, with 14 bases sitting between them. The CDR3 is made up of 15 amino acids. Germline V CDR1 and CDR2: SGHTA, FQGTGA. CDR3 loop: CASSRLVGPNTEAFF. CDR3 sequence (DNA): TGTGCCAGCAGCCGACTAGTAGGACCGAACACTGAAGCTTTCTTT.

CDR3 protein: CASSQGVPRGYYGYTF. In DNA, the CDR3 is TGCGCCAGCAGCCAAGGGGTCCCCAGGGGGTACTATGGCTACACCTTC. This chain joins TRBV4-1 and TRBJ1-2; TRBD1 matches at 7 bases. Losses at the gene ends were 1 base for V and 3 bases for J; bases not matched to a gene: 8. The CDR3 runs to 16 residues. CDR1 is MGHRA, CDR2 YSYEKL, per germline.

The J gene is TRBJ2-7, the V gene TRBV4-3, with 9 bases that match TRBD1. Germline-derived CDR1 and CDR2 are LGHNA and YSLEER. The J segment lost 4 bases and the V segment lost 4 bases, leaving 8 bases of the junction unmatched. This CDR3 is 15 amino acids long. The CDR3 loop is CASSRHRDRAYEQYF. The CDR3, as DNA: TGCGCCAGCAGCCGACACCGGGACAGGGCTTACGAGCAGTACTTC.

The J gene is TRBJ1-6, the V gene TRBV2; D is possibly TRBD1 (5 bases). The CDR3 totals 16 residues. CDR1 and CDR2 (germline): SNHLY, FYNNEI. Trimming removed 6 bases at V and 5 bases at J, with 17 bases between. The CDR3 reads CASRGGGAFDNSPLHF. DNA for the CDR3: TGTGCCAGCAGGGGAGGAGGGGCATTCGATAATTCACCCCTCCACTTT.

The J gene is TRBJ1-1, the V gene TRBV7-3, with 12 bases fitting TRBD1. The ends lost 1 base at V and 5 bases at J; junction bases unmatched: 20. CDR3 length equals 21 residues. Looked up from germline, CDR1 is SGHTA and CDR2 is FQGTGA. CDR3 coding DNA: TGTGCCAGCAGCTTAATAGGGGTAGGGGGGACAGGGGGCTTTATGAGGACTGAAGCTTTCTTT. It encodes CASSLIGVGGTGGFMRTEAFF.

This sequence joins TRBV7-3 and TRBJ2-6; 8 positions agree with TRBD1. In germline, CDR1 is SGHTA, CDR2 FQGTGA. This CDR3 region has 17 residues. V dropped 5 bases and J dropped 3; count of bases not matched to a gene: 9. CDR3 in amino acids: CASSDRGRGVGANVLTF. The CDR3 DNA is TGTGCCAGCAGCGACAGGGGACGAGGTGTTGGGGCCAACGTCCTGACTTTC.

The chain links TRBV7-9 to TRBJ1-2; 7 bases align to TRBD1. CDR3 length equals 15 residues. V shed 5 bases, J shed 4 bases, and the junction held 10 bases outside the gene matches. Germline V gene data show CDR1 as SEHNR and CDR2 as FQNEAQ (reference sequence). CDR3: CASSTWDSRGYGYTF. The CDR3, as DNA: TGTGCCAGCAGCACTTGGGACAGTAGAGGCTATGGCTACACCTTC.

This clone was recorded a few times. The rearrangement joins TRBV11-2 to TRBJ1-1, with D maybe TRBD1 (5 bases). V lost 5 bases and J lost 3, with 16 bases in between. The germline CDR1 and CDR2 sequences are SGHAT and FQNNGV. The CDR3 runs 15 residues. CDR3 DNA sequence: TGTGCCAGCAGCCCGCACGGGGGATTGGACACTGAAGCTTTCTTT. Translation: CASSPHGGLDTEAFF.

This clone was seen more than once but under ten times. This rearrangement joins TRBV5-1 to TRBJ2-4; 11 nucleotides match TRBD1. This CDR3 has 16 amino acids. V trimming: 0 bases; J trimming: 4 bases; junction bases outside the gene matches: 3. Germline lookup yields CDR1 SGHRS and CDR2 YFSETQ. DNA for the CDR3: TGCGCCAGCAGCTTGGTCGGGACAGGGGGAAAAAACATTCAGTACTTC. It encodes CASSLVGTGGKNIQYF.

This clone showed up just a few times. The chain combines TRBV7-3 with TRBJ1-2; unclear D gene. The CDR3 is made up of 13 amino acids. Germline V lookup: CDR1 SGHTA, CDR2 FQGTGA. The V and J ends lost 11 bases and 4 bases respectively, with 17 bases between them. The CDR3 sequence is CAVSSVWAYGYTF. CDR3 coding DNA: TGTGCCGTATCCTCCGTTTGGGCCTATGGCTACACCTTC. The full variable domain, its missing parts supplied by reference TRBV7-3 and TRBJ1-2, is GAGVSQTPSNKVTEKGKYVELRCDPISGHTALYWYRQSLGQGPEFLIYFQGTGAADDSGLPNDRFFAVRPEGSVSTLKIQRTERGDSAVYLCAVSSVWAYGYTFGSGTRLTVV.

CDR3 DNA: TGTGCAAGTCGATACAGTCCCTACGAGCAGTACTTC. Its translation is CASRYSPYEQYF. V gene TRBV12-2 combines with J gene TRBJ2-7; the DNA was not used to check the table's D call, TRBD1. TRBV12-2 is marked as a pseudogene. The CDR3 spans 12 residues.

The chain has TRBV5-6 and TRBJ1-1; perhaps TRBD1 as D (6 bases). Germline values: CDR1 SGHDT, CDR2 YYEEEE. V shed 5 bases and J shed 7 bases, with 21 bases lying between them. This CDR3 has 15 residues. In nucleotides, the CDR3 is TGTGCCAGCAGATCGGGGGGGCTGGGTGCCGGTGAAGCTTTCTTT. Protein product: CASRSGGLGAGEAFF.

The chain carries TRBV9 and TRBJ2-6; 10 positions agree with TRBD2. The CDR3 is 20 amino acids. V lost 1 base and J lost 0; bases outside the gene matches: 10. Germline values: CDR1 SGDLS, CDR2 YYNGEE. CDR3 loop: CASSVPWGIAGGSGANVLTF. The CDR3 DNA follows: TGTGCCAGCAGCGTACCGTGGGGGATAGCGGGGGGCTCTGGGGCCAACGTCCTGACTTTC.

In its sample, this clone was seen a few times. The chain carries TRBV7-2 and TRBJ2-7; D uncertain. CDR3 length equals 13 residues. Germline CDR1 SGHTA, CDR2 FQGNSA. Trimming shortened V by 3 bases and J by 2 bases, and 8 bases separated the two germline ends. CDR3: CASSFGQTYEQYF. The CDR3 coding sequence is TGTGCCAGCAGCTTTGGGCAGACCTACGAGCAGTACTTC.

V and J are TRBV7-3 and TRBJ2-5; TRBD1 agrees at 7 bases. V was pared by 2 bases and J by 3 bases, with 0 bases of the junction left unmatched. The CDR3 extends over 13 amino acids. The germline gives CDR1 SGHTA, CDR2 FQGTGA. This chain's CDR3 is CASSLDREETQYF. CDR3 in DNA: TGTGCCAGCAGCTTAGACAGGGAAGAGACCCAGTACTTC.

V and J are TRBV13 and TRBJ2-7; D perhaps matches TRBD2 (5 bases). Trimming shortened V by 5 bases and J by 0 bases, and 14 bases separated the two germline ends. The germline V gene has CDR1 PRHDT and CDR2 FYEKMQ (reference sequence). CDR3 size: 15 residues. CDR3: CASSPGVQSSYEQYF. The CDR3 nucleotides are TGTGCCAGCAGCCCCGGGGTTCAGAGCTCCTACGAGCAGTACTTC.

In the case of this clone: As the CDR3 is not closed by the conserved phenylalanine or tryptophan, this likely results from a read error. The limits of the CDR3 on the DNA are not certain, so only TCRdb's listed CDR3 is given. This sequence joins TRBV12-2 and TRBJ1-1; the D call in the table, TRBD1, was not verified against the DNA. TRBV12-2 is a documented pseudogene. The CDR3 sequence runs 11 residues, both termini included. This chain's CDR3 is CASRVSGTGSG.

The chain joins TRBV7-6 to TRBJ2-1, with D unresolved. V dropped 2 bases and J dropped 8 bases, with 13 bases sitting between them. The V gene's germline CDR1 is SGHVS and CDR2 FNYEAQ. The CDR3 extends over 14 amino acids. CDR3: CASSLNGPSDEQFF. The CDR3 DNA reads TGTGCCAGCAGCTTAAATGGGCCGTCAGATGAGCAGTTCTTC.

The chain couples TRBV9 to TRBJ2-7, with D possibly being TRBD1 (6 bases). The V gene's germline CDR1 is SGDLS and CDR2 YYNGEE. The CDR3 runs 15 residues. V was shortened by 0 bases and J by 2 bases, with 12 bases between the two germline ends. CDR3 in amino acids: CASSVGGQMTYEQYF. The CDR3 DNA reads as TGTGCCAGCAGCGTAGGGGGACAAATGACCTACGAGCAGTACTTC.

The chain combines TRBV25-1 with TRBJ1-6, with D possibly matching TRBD1 (5 bases). Trimming removed 2 bases from V and 6 bases from J, with 14 bases in between. CDR3 length: 16 amino acids. The germline CDR1 and CDR2 sequences are MGHDK and SYGVNS. In DNA, the CDR3 is TGTGCCAGCAGTGAAGGCGAGGGGACTCGTAATTCACCCCTCCACTTT. This translates into CASSEGEGTRNSPLHF.

The chain couples TRBV7-8 to TRBJ2-1; D uncertain. CDR1 is SGHVS and CDR2 is FQNEAQ in the germline V gene. Trimming stripped 5 bases from V and 8 bases from J, with 13 bases between. CDR3 length equals 13 residues. CDR3 region: CASSPPMADEQFF. CDR3 nucleotides: TGTGCCAGCAGCCCACCGATGGCTGATGAGCAGTTCTTC.